These T cell receptor beta chains were read from a single sample in a study of siplizumab effects on memory and regulatory T cells. Some clones are missing from TCRdb's copy, which holds only in-frame ones; the method was immunoSEQ multiplex PCR. The sample consists of about 100,000 clones, about 94% of them appearing once. The specimen sequenced was non-Treg CD4+ T cells sorted from blood. These receptors originate from a human donor in good health. Both conserved end residues are part of each CDR3. The D gene is left open where the match is weak.

CDR3 protein | J gene | D gene | V gene
CASSEVGQNTDTQYF | TRBJ2-3 | . | TRBV6-1
CASSLGTAIYGYTF | TRBJ1-2 | TRBD1 | TRBV13
CASSIGPDSLYGYTF | TRBJ1-2 | . | TRBV19
CASSTIGQGDTEAFF | TRBJ1-1 | . | TRBV7-9
CASSIRQGAVANQPQHF | TRBJ1-5 | TRBD1 | TRBV19
CASSIGTSEQETQYF | TRBJ2-5 | TRBD2 | TRBV11-3
CASSLYGPQGNYGYTF | TRBJ1-2 | . | TRBV4-1
CASSEVASTRGTDTQYF | TRBJ2-3 | . | TRBV6-1
CASSLDVGVQETQYF | TRBJ2-5 | . | TRBV5-6
CATSREKERNLGNTIYF | TRBJ1-3 | . | TRBV15
CASGTVGANVLTF | TRBJ2-6 | . | TRBV19
CASSSMGGQGGEKLFF | TRBJ1-4 | . | TRBV6-5
CASSLSGSQNYEQYF | TRBJ2-7 | . | TRBV27
CASSLGPGQTVFHF | TRBJ1-6 | TRBD1 | TRBV7-8
CASSPRGDGYYEQYF | TRBJ2-7 | TRBD2 | TRBV19
CATSTDRGLTGELFF | TRBJ2-2 | TRBD1 | TRBV15
CASSESGGSLTDTQYF | TRBJ2-3 | TRBD2 | TRBV2
CASRLGLAGVSDTQYF | TRBJ2-3 | TRBD2 | TRBV7-3
CASSRRPTDSLAGNTIYF | TRBJ1-3 | . | TRBV18
CASSLVARGNTEAFF | TRBJ1-1 | . | TRBV5-4
CASSFAGVRDTQYF | TRBJ2-3 | TRBD2 | TRBV9
CASSVGGTGLSGANVLTF | TRBJ2-6 | TRBD1 | TRBV9
CASSLGGRETQYF | TRBJ2-5 | . | TRBV28
CASRQTKRGLGDNEQFF | TRBJ2-1 | TRBD2 | TRBV10-2
CASSYLGRLNTEAFF | TRBJ1-1 | . | TRBV6-5
CSVELSGDQPQHF | TRBJ1-5 | . | TRBV29-1
CAITSLAGGLTTGELFF | TRBJ2-2 | TRBD2 | TRBV10-3
CASSLRTGGLETQYF | TRBJ2-5 | TRBD1 | TRBV5-1
CAISERGSNSNQPQHF | TRBJ1-5 | . | TRBV10-3
CAWELNTGQETQYF | TRBJ2-5 | . | TRBV30
CASSYSAGQETQYF | TRBJ2-5 | . | TRBV6-6
CASSLDTGINQPQHF | TRBJ1-5 | . | TRBV5-1
CASSPPGTGANVLTF | TRBJ2-6 | . | TRBV18
CARAGQYF | TRBJ2-7 | . | TRBV27
CASSLGTSGNSYEQYF | TRBJ2-7 | TRBD2 | TRBV5-1
CASSVAGLAGVDTQYF | TRBJ2-3 | TRBD2 | TRBV9
CASSSSGGGSHGYTF | TRBJ1-2 | . | TRBV6-5
CASSLGGWIAGEEGQETQYF | TRBJ2-5 | TRBD2 | TRBV7-7
CASSERADPAKNIQYF | TRBJ2-4 | . | TRBV2